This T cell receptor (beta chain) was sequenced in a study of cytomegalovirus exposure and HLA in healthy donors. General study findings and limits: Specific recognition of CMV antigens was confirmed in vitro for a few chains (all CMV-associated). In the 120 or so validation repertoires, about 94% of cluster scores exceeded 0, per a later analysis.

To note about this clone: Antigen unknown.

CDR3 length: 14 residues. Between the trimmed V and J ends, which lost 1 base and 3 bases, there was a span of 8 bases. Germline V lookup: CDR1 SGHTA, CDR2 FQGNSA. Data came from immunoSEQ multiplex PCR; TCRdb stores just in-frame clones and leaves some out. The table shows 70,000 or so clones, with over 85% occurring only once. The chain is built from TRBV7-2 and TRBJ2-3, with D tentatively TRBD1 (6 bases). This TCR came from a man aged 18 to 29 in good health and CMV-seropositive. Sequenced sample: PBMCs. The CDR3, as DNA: TGTGCCAGCAGCTTAGTACAGGGAACAGATACGCAGTATTTT. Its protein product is CASSLVQGTDTQYF.